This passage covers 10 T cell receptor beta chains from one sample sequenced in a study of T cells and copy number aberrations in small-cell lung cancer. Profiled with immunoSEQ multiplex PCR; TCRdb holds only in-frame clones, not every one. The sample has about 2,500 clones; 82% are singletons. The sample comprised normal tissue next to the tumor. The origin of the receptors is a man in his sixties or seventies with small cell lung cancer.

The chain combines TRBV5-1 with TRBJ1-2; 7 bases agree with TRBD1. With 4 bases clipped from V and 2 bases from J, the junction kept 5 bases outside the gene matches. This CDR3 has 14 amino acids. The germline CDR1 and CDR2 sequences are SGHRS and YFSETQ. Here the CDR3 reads CASSTGQQNYGYTF. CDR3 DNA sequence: TGCGCCAGCAGCACGGGACAGCAAAACTATGGCTACACCTTC. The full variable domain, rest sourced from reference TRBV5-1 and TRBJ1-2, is KAGVTQTPRYLIKTRGQQVTLSCSPISGHRSVSWYQQTPGQGLQFLFEYFSETQRNKGNFPGRFSGRQFSNSRSEMNVSTLELGDSALYLCASSTGQQNYGYTFGSGTRLTVV.

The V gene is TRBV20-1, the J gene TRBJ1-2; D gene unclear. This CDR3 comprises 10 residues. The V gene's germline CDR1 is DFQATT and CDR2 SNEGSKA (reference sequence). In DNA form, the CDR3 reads TGCAGCTCGGGAGCCTATGGCTACACCTTC. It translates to CSSGAYGYTF.

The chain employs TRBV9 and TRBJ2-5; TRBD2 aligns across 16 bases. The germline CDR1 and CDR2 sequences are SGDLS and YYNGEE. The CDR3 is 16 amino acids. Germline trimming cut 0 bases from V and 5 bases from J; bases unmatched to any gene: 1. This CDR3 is CASSVVGLAGGETQYF. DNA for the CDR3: TGTGCCAGCAGCGTAGTGGGACTAGCGGGAGGGGAGACCCAGTACTTC.

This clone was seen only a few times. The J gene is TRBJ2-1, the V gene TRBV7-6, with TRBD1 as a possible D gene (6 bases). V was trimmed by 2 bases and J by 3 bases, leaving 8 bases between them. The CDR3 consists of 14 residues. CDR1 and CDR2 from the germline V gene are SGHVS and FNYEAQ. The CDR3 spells CASSLTGNYNEQFF. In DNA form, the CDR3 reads TGTGCCAGCAGCTTAACAGGGAACTACAATGAGCAGTTCTTC.

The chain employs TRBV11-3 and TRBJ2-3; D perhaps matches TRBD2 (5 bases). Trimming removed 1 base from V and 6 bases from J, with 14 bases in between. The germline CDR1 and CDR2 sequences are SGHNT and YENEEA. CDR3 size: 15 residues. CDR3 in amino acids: CASSLGERSYDTQYF. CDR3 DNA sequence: TGTGCCAGCAGCTTAGGGGAGCGTTCATACGATACGCAGTATTTT.

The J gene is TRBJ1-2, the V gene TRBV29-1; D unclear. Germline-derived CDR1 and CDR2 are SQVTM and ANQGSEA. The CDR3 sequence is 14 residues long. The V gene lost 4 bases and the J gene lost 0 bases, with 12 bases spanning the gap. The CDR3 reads CSVGVQASNYGYTF. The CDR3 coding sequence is TGCAGCGTTGGCGTCCAGGCCTCTAACTATGGCTACACCTTC.

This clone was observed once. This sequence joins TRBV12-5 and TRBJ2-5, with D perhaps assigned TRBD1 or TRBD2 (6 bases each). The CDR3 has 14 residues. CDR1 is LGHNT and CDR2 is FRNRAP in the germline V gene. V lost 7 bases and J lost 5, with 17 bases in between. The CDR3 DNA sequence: TGTGCTAGTGCCCTACTAGGGGGGATGGAGACCCAGTACTTC. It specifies CASALLGGMETQYF.

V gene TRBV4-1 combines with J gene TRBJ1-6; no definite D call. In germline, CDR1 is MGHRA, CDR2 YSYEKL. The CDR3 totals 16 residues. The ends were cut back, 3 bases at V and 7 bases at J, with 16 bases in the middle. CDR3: CASSQVRKAGNSPLHF. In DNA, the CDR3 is TGCGCCAGCAGCCAGGTGAGAAAGGCGGGAAATTCACCCCTCCACTTT.

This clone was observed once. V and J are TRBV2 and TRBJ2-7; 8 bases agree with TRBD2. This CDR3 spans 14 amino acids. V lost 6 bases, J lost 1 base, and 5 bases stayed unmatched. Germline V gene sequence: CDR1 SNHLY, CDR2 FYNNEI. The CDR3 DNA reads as TGTGCCAGCAGCCCCCGGGAGGGTTCCTACGAGCAGTACGTC. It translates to CASSPREGSYEQYV.

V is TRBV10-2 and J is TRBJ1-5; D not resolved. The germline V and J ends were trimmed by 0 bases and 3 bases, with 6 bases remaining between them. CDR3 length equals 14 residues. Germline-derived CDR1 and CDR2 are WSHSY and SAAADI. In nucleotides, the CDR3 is TGCGCCAGCAGTGAGTCGACACCCAATCAGCCCCAGCATTTT. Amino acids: CASSESTPNQPQHF.